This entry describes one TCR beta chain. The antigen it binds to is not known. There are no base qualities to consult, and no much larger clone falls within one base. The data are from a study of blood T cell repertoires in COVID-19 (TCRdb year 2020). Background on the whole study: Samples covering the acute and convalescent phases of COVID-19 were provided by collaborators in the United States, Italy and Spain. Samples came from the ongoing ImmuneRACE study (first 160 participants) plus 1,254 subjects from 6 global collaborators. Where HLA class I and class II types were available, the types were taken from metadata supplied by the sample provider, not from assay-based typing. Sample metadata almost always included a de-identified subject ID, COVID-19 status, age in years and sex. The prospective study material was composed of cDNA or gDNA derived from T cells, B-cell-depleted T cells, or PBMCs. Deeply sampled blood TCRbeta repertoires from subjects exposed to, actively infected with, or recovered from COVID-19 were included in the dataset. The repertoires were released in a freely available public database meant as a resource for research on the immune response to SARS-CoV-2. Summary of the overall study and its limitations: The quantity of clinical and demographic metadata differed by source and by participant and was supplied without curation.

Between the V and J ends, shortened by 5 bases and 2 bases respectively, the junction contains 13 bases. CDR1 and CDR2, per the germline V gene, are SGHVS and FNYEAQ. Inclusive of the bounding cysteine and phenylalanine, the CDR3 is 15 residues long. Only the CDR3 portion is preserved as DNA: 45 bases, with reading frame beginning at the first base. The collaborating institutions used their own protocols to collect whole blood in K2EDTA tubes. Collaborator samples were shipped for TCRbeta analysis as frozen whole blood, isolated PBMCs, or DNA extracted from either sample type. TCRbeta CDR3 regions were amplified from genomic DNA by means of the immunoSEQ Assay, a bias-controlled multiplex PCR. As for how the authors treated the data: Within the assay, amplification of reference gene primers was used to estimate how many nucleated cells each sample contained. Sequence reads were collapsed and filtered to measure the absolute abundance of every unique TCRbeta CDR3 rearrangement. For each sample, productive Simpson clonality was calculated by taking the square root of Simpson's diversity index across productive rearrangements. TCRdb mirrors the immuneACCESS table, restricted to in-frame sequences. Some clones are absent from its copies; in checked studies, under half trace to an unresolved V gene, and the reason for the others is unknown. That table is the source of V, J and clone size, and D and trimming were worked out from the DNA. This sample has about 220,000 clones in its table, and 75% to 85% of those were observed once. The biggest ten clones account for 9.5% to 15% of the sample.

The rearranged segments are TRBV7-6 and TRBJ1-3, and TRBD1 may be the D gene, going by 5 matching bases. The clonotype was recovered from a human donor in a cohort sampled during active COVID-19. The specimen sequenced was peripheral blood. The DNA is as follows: TGTGCCAGCAGCCGCTGGTTAGGGGCTGGAAACACCATATATTTT. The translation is CASSRWLGAGNTIYF. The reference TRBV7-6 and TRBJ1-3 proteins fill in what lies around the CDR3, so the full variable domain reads GAGVSQSPRYKVTKRGQDVALRCDPISGHVSLYWYRQALGQGPEFLTYFNYEAQQDKSGLPNDRFSAERPEGSISTLTIQRTEQRDSAMYRCASSRWLGAGNTIYFGEGSWLTVV.